These T cell receptor beta chains were read from a single sample in a study of molecular identifiers for immune sequencing clone quantification. TCRdb independently ran MiXCR on the PCR reads; one entry per CDR3 protein. This table holds under 650,000 distinct CDR3 sequences, 20% found once. Sequencing was performed on naive CD8+ T cells from blood, with Jurkat cell RNA spiked in. The source is a human donor in good health. Some libraries in this study had Jurkat cell RNA spiked in. The CDR3 runs from the conserved cysteine through the conserved F or W. A D gene is named only where the DNA matches it firmly. Some rows mark clone size as missing; the rest say once, few, many or name a class of expanded clone.

J gene	D gene	clone size	V gene	CDR3 protein	CDR3 DNA
TRBJ2-5	NA	many	TRBV12-3/TRBV12-4	CASSSGAGTPSF	TGTGCCAGCAGTTCGGGAGCCGGGACTCCATCCTTC
TRBJ2-3	TRBD2	many	TRBV18	CASSPRLAGISETDTQYF	TGTGCCAGCTCACCACGACTAGCGGGAATTTCAGAAACAGATACGCAGTATTTT
TRBJ1-2	TRBD1	few	TRBV27	CASSSGQSVMSYTF	TGTGCCAGCAGTTCGGGACAGAGCGTTATGAGCTACACCTTC
TRBJ2-4	TRBD2	many	TRBV4-1	CASSQLGLAGESGAKNIQYF	TGCGCCAGCAGCCAACTGGGACTAGCGGGAGAGAGCGGGGCCAAAAACATTCAGTACTTC
TRBJ1-6	TRBD1	NA	TRBV27	CASSLSLRDSYNSPLHF	TGTGCCAGCAGTTTATCGCTGCGGGACAGTTATAATTCACCCCTCCACTTT
TRBJ1-1	NA	NA	TRBV27	CASAGVDMNTEAFF	TGTGCCAGCGCAGGGGTAGACATGAACACTGAAGCCTTCTTT
TRBJ2-7	NA	many	TRBV27	CASRSGSHEQYF	TGTGCCAGCAGGTCAGGGTCCCACGAGCAGTACTTC
TRBJ1-1	NA	NA	TRBV5-1	CASSLATAGDTEAFF	TGCGCCAGCAGCTTGGCGACGGCAGGGGACACTGAAGCTTTCTTT
TRBJ1-3	NA	NA	TRBV12-3/TRBV12-4	CASSPDGDTVRNTIYF	TGTGCCAGCAGTCCTGACGGGGACACCGTACGAAACACCATATATTTT
TRBJ2-5	NA	many	TRBV14	CASSQETTYQETQYF	TGTGCCAGCAGTCAAGAAACAACGTACCAAGAGACCCAGTACTTC
TRBJ1-1	TRBD1	few	TRBV4-2	CASRAGTGLTEAFF	TGTGCCAGCAGAGCCGGGACAGGGCTCACTGAAGCTTTCTTT
TRBJ1-2	NA	many	TRBV12-3/TRBV12-4	CASSLTTGIFNYGYTF	TGTGCCAGCAGTTTAACCACAGGAATTTTTAACTATGGCTACACCTTC
TRBJ1-5	NA	many	TRBV12-3/TRBV12-4	CASSLVLSNQPQHF	TGTGCCAGCAGTTTAGTTCTGAGCAATCAGCCCCAGCATTTT
TRBJ2-7	NA	few	TRBV19	CASSFGPGRYYEQYF	NA
TRBJ1-1	TRBD1	many	TRBV5-1	CASSNRGMNTEAFF	TGCGCCAGCAGCAACAGGGGGATGAACACTGAAGCTTTCTTT
TRBJ2-3	TRBD2	many	TRBV9	CASSAASGGAADTQYF	TGTGCCAGCAGCGCCGCTAGCGGGGGGGCGGCAGATACGCAGTATTTT
TRBJ2-3	NA	many	TRBV4-3	CASSQEAGWMTDTQYF	TGCGCCAGCAGCCAAGAGGCAGGGTGGATGACAGATACGCAGTATTTT
TRBJ2-3	NA	NA	TRBV30	CAWSVPYGLYTDTQYF	TGTGCCTGGAGTGTACCTTACGGATTATACACAGATACGCAGTATTTT
TRBJ2-1	TRBD2	few	TRBV6-5	CASSYIAGGLFDEQFF	TGTGCCAGCAGTTACATAGCGGGAGGCCTGTTCGATGAGCAGTTCTTC
TRBJ2-1	NA	few	TRBV30	CAWTPPPPGSYNEQFF	TGTGCCTGGACCCCCCCCCCGCCGGGCTCCTACAATGAGCAGTTCTTC
TRBJ2-2	NA	many	TRBV12-3/TRBV12-4	CASSLVSGGDFGELFF	TGTGCCAGCAGTTTAGTGTCCGGCGGGGATTTCGGGGAGCTGTTTTTT
TRBJ2-1	TRBD1	NA	TRBV11-2	CASRSGQGIDEQFF	TGTGCCAGCAGATCGGGACAGGGTATCGATGAGCAGTTCTTC
TRBJ1-3	NA	NA	TRBV29-1	CSVVFSGSGNTIYF	TGCAGCGTTGTATTCTCTGGCTCTGGAAACACCATATATTTT
TRBJ2-5	NA	many	TRBV18	CASSPGVANQETQYF	TGTGCCAGCTCACCGGGGGTTGCCAACCAAGAGACCCAGTACTTC